Listed below are T cell receptor beta chains from one sample, sequenced in a study of blood T cell repertoires in COVID-19. TCRdb's table, derived via immunoSEQ multiplex PCR, lists solely in-frame clones and lacks some. The top ten hold about 18% of the sample, which has 150,000 to 200,000 clones, approximately 78% seen once. Sequenced: PBMCs or T cells enriched from blood (not recorded which). These receptors were collected from a woman aged 50 to 60 who had recovered from COVID-19. Both conserved end residues are trimmed from each CDR3. The order of the fields is CDR3 protein, CDR3 length, V gene.

cdr3_aa: ASLSAGGIYGYT
cdr3_length: 12
v_call: TRBV28

cdr3_aa: ASSQRGARRGMATEAF
cdr3_length: 16
v_call: TRBV14

cdr3_aa: ASSKQGALPDTQY
cdr3_length: 13
v_call: TRBV6-5

cdr3_aa: ASSYGGSFGGKTQY
cdr3_length: 14
v_call: TRBV6-2/TRBV6-3

cdr3_aa: ASSTGERKPQH
cdr3_length: 11
v_call: TRBV19

cdr3_aa: ASRGQANTGELF
cdr3_length: 12
v_call: TRBV5-5

cdr3_aa: ASSPPTLGTGQF
cdr3_length: 12
v_call: TRBV28

cdr3_aa: ASSTATGAVSYEQY
cdr3_length: 14
v_call: TRBV5-1

cdr3_aa: ASSGDRGDRTEAF
cdr3_length: 13
v_call: TRBV9

cdr3_aa: SVELYGTSFTDTQY
cdr3_length: 14
v_call: TRBV29-1

cdr3_aa: ASSQTGSSYEQY
cdr3_length: 12
v_call: TRBV5-1

cdr3_aa: ASTRGQGAFGANVLT
cdr3_length: 15
v_call: TRBV3-1/TRBV3-2

cdr3_aa: ASSLLPFGQNDNTEAF
cdr3_length: 16
v_call: TRBV5-1

cdr3_aa: ASSQDWRQVNTGELF
cdr3_length: 15
v_call: TRBV4-2

cdr3_aa: ASSPGLSQRHEQF
cdr3_length: 13
v_call: TRBV3-1/TRBV3-2

cdr3_aa: ASSLNPEGAGGVYEQY
cdr3_length: 16
v_call: TRBV5-1

cdr3_aa: SAQRTGGPNEQF
cdr3_length: 12
v_call: TRBV29-1

cdr3_aa: ANPGGVRVWSTEAF
cdr3_length: 14
v_call: TRBV2

cdr3_aa: ASSLWTRNTGELF
cdr3_length: 13
v_call: TRBV27

cdr3_aa: ASTSDRNTEAF
cdr3_length: 11
v_call: TRBV19

cdr3_aa: ASSLVGQPNQPQH
cdr3_length: 13
v_call: TRBV7-2

cdr3_aa: ASSLARPGAGVGEKLF
cdr3_length: 16
v_call: TRBV6-6

cdr3_aa: ANSQGFWANSPLH
cdr3_length: 13
v_call: TRBV4-2

cdr3_aa: ASSLTGAPDTQY
cdr3_length: 12
v_call: TRBV7-3

cdr3_aa: ASRRATGEGSVQY
cdr3_length: 13
v_call: TRBV27

cdr3_aa: AWYLQGASQKGV
cdr3_length: 12
v_call: TRBV30

cdr3_aa: ASSDWGRLNGSVLSETQY
cdr3_length: 18
v_call: TRBV6-4

cdr3_aa: ASSPAGQGEGGYT
cdr3_length: 13
v_call: TRBV18

cdr3_aa: SARPTMADT
cdr3_length: 9
v_call: TRBV20-1

cdr3_aa: ASRRTEEGPGELF
cdr3_length: 13
v_call: TRBV4-1

cdr3_aa: ASKEGATDTQY
cdr3_length: 11
v_call: TRBV6-6

cdr3_aa: ASSWIGETEAF
cdr3_length: 11
v_call: TRBV7-2

cdr3_aa: ASTEVLGGAQY
cdr3_length: 11
v_call: TRBV12-3/TRBV12-4

cdr3_aa: ASSLVAGVSTGELF
cdr3_length: 14
v_call: TRBV7-2

cdr3_aa: AWSYRAPDTQY
cdr3_length: 11
v_call: TRBV30

cdr3_aa: ASNLGQTSRGYT
cdr3_length: 12
v_call: TRBV19

cdr3_aa: ASSLGTGTYEQY
cdr3_length: 12
v_call: TRBV5-6

cdr3_aa: ASSRVHGGNTGELF
cdr3_length: 14
v_call: TRBV7-9

cdr3_aa: ASSSGMGNEQF
cdr3_length: 11
v_call: TRBV11-2

cdr3_aa: ASSPSGASTDTQY
cdr3_length: 13
v_call: TRBV5-1

cdr3_aa: SASRGNYNEQF
cdr3_length: 11
v_call: TRBV20-1

cdr3_aa: ASSTTGTPYNEQF
cdr3_length: 13
v_call: TRBV6-4

cdr3_aa: ASSLSGSTYNEQF
cdr3_length: 13
v_call: TRBV28